The following is a T cell receptor (beta chain) sequence with its context. No cognate antigen has been identified for it. No base-level quality is on record; no much larger clone is a single base apart. For sequencing of the TCRbeta CDR3 region, genomic DNA was extracted from the sorted cells. The immunoSEQ Assay was used for sequencing of TCRbeta CDR3 regions. Entries here come from immuneACCESS through TCRdb and include only in-frame sequences with V and J called. Some clones fail to appear in such tables; in the studies checked, an unresolved V gene covers under half of the shortfall, and the cause of the remainder is unknown. The sample table contains about 67,000 clones; only one count was recorded for roughly 85% of them. Clones ranked in the top ten supply over 2% of the sample. This record comes from a study of OX40 agonist ivuxolimab in advanced cancers. For context, the study as a whole: Ivuxolimab, which targeted the costimulatory receptor OX40 (CD134), was an agonistic, fully human IgG2 monoclonal antibody. Intravenous ivuxolimab was administered to patients every 2 weeks at six dose levels: 0.01, 0.1, 0.3, 1.5, 3 and 10 mg/kg. Of the 52 patients in dose escalation, around 20 had hepatocellular carcinoma, around 15 had melanoma, 9 had renal cell carcinoma and 9 had head and neck cancer. In the dose-escalation cohort, 82.7% of patients were male, and the mean age was around 60 years, with a range of 23 to 79. Prior anti-PD-1, anti-PD-L1 or anti-CTLA-4 therapy was permitted, and about 40% of dose-escalation patients had received checkpoint inhibitors. Three dose-escalation patients achieved partial responses, one with hepatocellular carcinoma and two with cutaneous melanoma. Peripheral TCRbeta sequencing was intended to test whether TCR sequence diversity was altered and clonal T-cell expansion was caused by ivuxolimab. The paper describes the monotherapy dose-escalation part (N ≈ 49 patients) of the phase I trial of ivuxolimab.

General conclusions and limits of the study: At doses of 0.1 to 3.0 mg/kg, clonal expansion of both CD4+ and CD8+ T cells in blood was seen between baseline and week 6. Low levels of normalized T-cell clonal expansion were also shown by some nonresponding patients. On average, CD8+ T cells showed more expanded clones than CD4+ T cells after ivuxolimab. In partial responders in the 0.1-3.0 mg/kg groups, normalized peripheral clonal expansion was found to be among the lowest, especially among CD8+ T cells. The antigen specificity of the clonally expanded peripheral T cells was not determined.

After removal of 8 bases from V and 6 bases from J, the junction retains 13 bases not matched to a gene. From the cysteine through the phenylalanine, the CDR3 covers 15 amino acids. CDR3 DNA only is kept here, 45 bases in frame from base 1. The germline V gene (reference sequence) provides CDR1 SEHNR and CDR2 FQNEAQ. The trial excluded patients who had a history of autoimmune disease or were on systemic immunosuppression. In every dose cohort, peripheral blood was drawn for TCR sequencing at baseline, cycle 4 day 1, and cycle 7 day 1. The samples were drawn from a first-in-human, open-label, multicenter phase I dose-escalation trial of ivuxolimab. Adults with locally advanced or metastatic melanoma, renal cell carcinoma, hepatocellular carcinoma or head and neck squamous cell carcinoma were enrolled in the trial. Before TCR sequencing, CD4+ T cells and CD8+ T cells from peripheral blood were sorted into separate populations.

This TCR derives from an adult with an advanced solid tumor such as melanoma, head and neck, liver or kidney cancer. This receptor chain uses TRBV7-9 and TRBJ2-1; 7 junctional bases match TRBD2. The source material was CD4+ or CD8+ T cells sorted from blood, sampled in a trial of the OX40 agonist ivuxolimab. The sequence in DNA is TGTGCCAGCCGGGATCAGAGCGGGAACCGCAATGAGCAGTTCTTC. The encoded protein is CASRDQSGNRNEQFF.